Given below is one TCR beta chain in context. Clinical history as reported by participants underpinned cohort assignment. These data come from a study of blood T cell repertoires in COVID-19. Study overall: T cells, B-cell-depleted T cells, or PBMCs provided the cDNA or gDNA that served as material.

Profiling relied on immunoSEQ multiplex PCR, and the TCRdb table lists in-frame clones only, not all of them. Counted here are 300,000 to 400,000 clones, about 90% occurring once; the ten biggest clones make up about 5%. CDR1 is SGHVS, CDR2 FQNEAQ, per germline. The CDR3 extends over 15 amino acids. V was pared by 5 bases and J by 0 bases, with 11 bases between. V gene TRBV7-8 combines with J gene TRBJ1-5, with D maybe TRBD1 (6 bases). This TCR was recovered from a man aged 30 to 45 who had recovered from COVID-19. Sequenced sample: PBMCs or T cells enriched from blood (not recorded which). CDR3 bases: TGTGCCAGCAGCGCCCAGGGGAATAGCAATCAGCCCCAGCATTTT. Translated: CASSAQGNSNQPQHF.